The clone carrying this T cell receptor (beta chain) was picked up a small number of times. What it recognizes is unknown. The sample is drawn from a study of beta chain features in type 1 diabetes. Background on the study: Patients were similar to healthy donors in age and gender (as well as in cell yields).

General study points: TCRB repertoires of naive, central memory and Treg cells appeared more similar among patients than among healthy donors.

cDNA synthesis used the whole RNA isolate, giving expressed TCRB sequences. Profiling relied on immunoSEQ multiplex PCR, and the TCRdb table lists in-frame clones only, not all of them. Here the sample spans roughly 230,000 clones, 9.6% being singletons. Unmatched junction bases numbered 6, after V lost 6 bases and J lost 2 bases. CDR1 and CDR2 from the germline V gene are MNHNS and SASEGT. The length of the CDR3 is 15 residues. The sequenced sample was naive CD4+ T cells from blood. The TCR was taken from a woman under 30 in good health. The chain recombines TRBV6-1 with TRBJ2-7, with 11 bases that match TRBD1. DNA of the CDR3: TGTGCCAGCAGCGTCGCGGGACAGGGGGCCTACGAGCAGTACTTC. Its protein product is CASSVAGQGAYEQYF.